These T cell receptor beta chains were read from a single sample in a study of T cell responses to AZD1222 COVID-19 vaccine. The protocol was immunoSEQ multiplex PCR, while the TCRdb copy is restricted to in-frame clones and leaves out a portion. Among some 120,000 clones listed, approximately 94% were seen once. This specimen was peripheral blood, taken on day 0 of AZD1222 vaccination. These receptors were taken from an adult in good health. Both conserved end residues are part of each CDR3. The D gene is left open where the match is weak. Size values are once, few and many counts, or a class for expanded clones, and some rows have none.

cdr3_nt cdr3_aa j_call d_call clone_size v_call
TGTGCCAGCAGCTCAGGACTAGCGGGTACCTACGAGCAGTACTTC CASSSGLAGTYEQYF TRBJ2-7 TRBD2 . TRBV5-5
TGTGCCAGCAGGCTTGACACATCCGATACGCAGTATTTT CASRLDTSDTQYF TRBJ2-3 . . TRBV12-3/TRBV12-4
TGCGCCAGCAGCCAAGGCCCCAATTACAATGAGCAGTTCTTC CASSQGPNYNEQFF TRBJ2-1 . . TRBV4-1
TGTGCCAGCTCACCAGCGGTGGGCTTCTACGAGCAGTACTTC CASSPAVGFYEQYF TRBJ2-7 . . TRBV18
TGTGCCAGCAGCTTAGGGGGCCTAGCCTACGAGCAGTACTTC CASSLGGLAYEQYF TRBJ2-7 . . TRBV11-2
TGTGCCAGCTCACAAGACCAGGGGTTCGGGCAGCCCCAGCATTTT CASSQDQGFGQPQHF TRBJ1-5 . . TRBV18
TGTGCCAGCAGTTCCCTAACGGGAGGGTTTGAAGAGACCCAGTACTTC CASSSLTGGFEETQYF TRBJ2-5 TRBD2 few TRBV6-5
TGTGCCAGCAGTCAGCCGAGCGGGGCAAAATCCTACGAGCAGTACTTC CASSQPSGAKSYEQYF TRBJ2-7 TRBD2 . TRBV6-6
TGTGCCAGCGGACCCTACAGGGGGAGCACAGATACGCAGTATTTT CASGPYRGSTDTQYF TRBJ2-3 TRBD1 . TRBV7-8
TGTGCCAGTACCCGACAGGGCCCGACTAATGAAAAACTGTTTTTT CASTRQGPTNEKLFF TRBJ1-4 TRBD1 once TRBV19
TGTGCCAGCGGGCTGAGGAGGTACACAGATACGCAGTATTTT CASGLRRYTDTQYF TRBJ2-3 . . TRBV27
TGTGCCAGCAGCTCTGCTAGTTCGGGAGAGACCCAGTACTTC CASSSASSGETQYF TRBJ2-5 . . TRBV5-6
TGTGCCAGCAGCTTGGCAGGGTCTTCCTACGAGCAGTACTTC CASSLAGSSYEQYF TRBJ2-7 . . TRBV7-3
TGCGCCAGCAGTCTGACGGGATGGGCAGATACGCAGTATTTT CASSLTGWADTQYF TRBJ2-3 . . TRBV10-2
TGTGCCACCAGCAGAGATCGCAGGGTCTCCTACGAGCAGTACTTC CATSRDRRVSYEQYF TRBJ2-7 . . TRBV15
TGTGCCAGCAGTTATTTGGAGGGTTCACCCCTCCACTTT CASSYLEGSPLHF TRBJ1-6 . . TRBV27
TGTGCCAGCATTTGGAGGACTGAAGCTTTCTTT CASIWRTEAFF TRBJ1-1 . . TRBV27
TGTGCCTGGAGTTTGACACCTGGGGACGAGCAGTACTTC CAWSLTPGDEQYF TRBJ2-7 . . TRBV30
TGTGCCAGCTACACCAGGTGGGGACCCAGCGGGAGGGCCTACGAGCAGTACTTC CASYTRWGPSGRAYEQYF TRBJ2-7 TRBD2 . TRBV28
TGTGCCAGCTCACCCGAGGAGGGCTCGGGGACTGAAGCTTTCTTT CASSPEEGSGTEAFF TRBJ1-1 . . TRBV18
TGCGCCAGCAGCTTGGAGGTTCCAGAAAAACTGTTTTTT CASSLEVPEKLFF TRBJ1-4 . . TRBV5-1
TGTGCCAGCAGCGCCACTAGCGGCTGGCTTAATGAGCAGTTCTTC CASSATSGWLNEQFF TRBJ2-1 TRBD2 . TRBV9
TGTGCCAGCAGCCCACCTGGGGGCTCACCCCTCCACTTT CASSPPGGSPLHF TRBJ1-6 . . TRBV14
TGTGCCAGCAGTTACTCGGTCCGGGTCACCGGGGAGCTGTTTTTT CASSYSVRVTGELFF TRBJ2-2 . . TRBV6-6
TGTGCCAGCAGCCAGGGGATGGGTTGGCCAAAAGATACGCAGTATTTT CASSQGMGWPKDTQYF TRBJ2-3 . . TRBV5-6
TGTGCCAGCTCCGGGGTAGTCACAGATACGCAGTATTTT CASSGVVTDTQYF TRBJ2-3 . . TRBV19
TGTGCCAGCAGCCAAGATATAGCGGGAGGGCTGTACGAGCAGTACTTC CASSQDIAGGLYEQYF TRBJ2-7 TRBD2 . TRBV3-1/TRBV3-2
TGTGCCAGCAGCCAAGAGGGGACCCCCTACAATGAGCAGTTCTTC CASSQEGTPYNEQFF TRBJ2-1 . . TRBV3-1/TRBV3-2
TGTGCCAGTAGTATTATTTACCATACCGGGGGAAACACTGAAGCTTTCTTT CASSIIYHTGGNTEAFF TRBJ1-1 . . TRBV19
TGTGCCTGGCGGGACTCTGGAAACACCATATATTTT CAWRDSGNTIYF TRBJ1-3 . once TRBV30
TGTGCCAGCACCCCGGGGTCCAAGAACGAGCAGTACTTC CASTPGSKNEQYF TRBJ2-7 . few TRBV6-2/TRBV6-3
TGTGCCAGCAGTTCCAGACAGGCAGGGAGCAATCAGCCCCAGCATTTT CASSSRQAGSNQPQHF TRBJ1-5 . . TRBV27
TGTGCCAGCACGCCCGCCCCGGGGGCGACGCAGTATTTT CASTPAPGATQYF TRBJ2-3 . . TRBV27
TGTGCCAGCAGCACCGGACACCAGAACACTGAAGCTTTCTTT CASSTGHQNTEAFF TRBJ1-1 . . TRBV9
TGTGCCAGCAGTCAGGGACTAGCAACAAAGAGGGGCTACAATGAGCAGTTCTTC CASSQGLATKRGYNEQFF TRBJ2-1 TRBD2 . TRBV27
TGTGCCAGCAGCACCTCGGGAGCTCTAGATACGCAGTATTTT CASSTSGALDTQYF TRBJ2-3 . . TRBV7-9